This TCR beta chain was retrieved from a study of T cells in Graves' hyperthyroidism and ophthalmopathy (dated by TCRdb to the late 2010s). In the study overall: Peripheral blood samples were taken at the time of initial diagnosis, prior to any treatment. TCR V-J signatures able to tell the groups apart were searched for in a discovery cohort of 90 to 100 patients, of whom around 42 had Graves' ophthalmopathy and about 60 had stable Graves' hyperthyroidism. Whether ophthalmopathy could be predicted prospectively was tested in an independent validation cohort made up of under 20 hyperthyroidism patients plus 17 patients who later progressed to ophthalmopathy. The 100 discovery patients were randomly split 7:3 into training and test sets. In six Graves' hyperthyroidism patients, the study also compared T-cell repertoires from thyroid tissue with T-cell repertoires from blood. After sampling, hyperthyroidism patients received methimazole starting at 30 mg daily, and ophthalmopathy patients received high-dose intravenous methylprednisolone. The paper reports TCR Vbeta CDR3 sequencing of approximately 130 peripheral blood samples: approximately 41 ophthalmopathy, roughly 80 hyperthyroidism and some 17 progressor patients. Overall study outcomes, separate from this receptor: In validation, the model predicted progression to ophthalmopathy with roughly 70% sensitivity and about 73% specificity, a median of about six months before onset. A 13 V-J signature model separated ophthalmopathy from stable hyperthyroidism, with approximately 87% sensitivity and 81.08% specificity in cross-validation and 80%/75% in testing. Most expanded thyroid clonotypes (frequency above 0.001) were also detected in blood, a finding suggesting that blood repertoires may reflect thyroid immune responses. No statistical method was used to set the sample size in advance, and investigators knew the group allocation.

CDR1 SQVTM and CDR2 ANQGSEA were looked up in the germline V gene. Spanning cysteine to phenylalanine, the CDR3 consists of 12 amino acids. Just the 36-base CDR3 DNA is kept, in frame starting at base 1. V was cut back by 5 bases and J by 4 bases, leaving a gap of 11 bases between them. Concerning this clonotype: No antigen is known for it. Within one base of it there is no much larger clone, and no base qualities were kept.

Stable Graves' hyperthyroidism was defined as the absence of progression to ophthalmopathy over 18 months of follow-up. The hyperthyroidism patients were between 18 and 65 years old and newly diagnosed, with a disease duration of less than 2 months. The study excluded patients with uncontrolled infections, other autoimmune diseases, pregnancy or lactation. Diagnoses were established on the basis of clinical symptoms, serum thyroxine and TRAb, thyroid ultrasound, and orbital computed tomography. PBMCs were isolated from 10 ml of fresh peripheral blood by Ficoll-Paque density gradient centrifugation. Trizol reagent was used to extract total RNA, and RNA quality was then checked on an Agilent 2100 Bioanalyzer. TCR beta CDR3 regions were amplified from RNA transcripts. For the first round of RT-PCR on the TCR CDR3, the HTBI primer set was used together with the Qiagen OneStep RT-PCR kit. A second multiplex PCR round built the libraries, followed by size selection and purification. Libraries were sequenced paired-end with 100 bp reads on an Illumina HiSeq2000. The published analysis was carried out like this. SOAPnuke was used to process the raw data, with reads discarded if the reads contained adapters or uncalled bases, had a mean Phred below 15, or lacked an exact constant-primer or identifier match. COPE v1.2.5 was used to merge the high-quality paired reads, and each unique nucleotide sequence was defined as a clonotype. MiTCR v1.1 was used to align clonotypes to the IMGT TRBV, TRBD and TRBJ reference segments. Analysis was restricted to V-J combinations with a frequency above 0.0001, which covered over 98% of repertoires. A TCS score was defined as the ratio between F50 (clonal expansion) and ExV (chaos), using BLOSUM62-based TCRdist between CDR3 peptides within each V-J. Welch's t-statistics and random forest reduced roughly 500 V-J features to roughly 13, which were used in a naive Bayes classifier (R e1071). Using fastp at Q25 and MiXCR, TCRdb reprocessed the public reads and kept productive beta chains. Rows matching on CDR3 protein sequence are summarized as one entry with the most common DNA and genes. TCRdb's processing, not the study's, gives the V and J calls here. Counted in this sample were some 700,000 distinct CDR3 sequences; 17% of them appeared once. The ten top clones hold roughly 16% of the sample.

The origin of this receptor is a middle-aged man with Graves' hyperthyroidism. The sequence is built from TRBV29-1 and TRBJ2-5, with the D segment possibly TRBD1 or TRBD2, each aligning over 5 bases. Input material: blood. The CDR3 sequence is CSVRGVAETQYF. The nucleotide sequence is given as TGCAGCGTTCGAGGGGTGGCAGAGACCCAGTACTTC.